The 18 T cell receptor beta chains reported below all come from one sample, sequenced in a study of blood T cell repertoires in COVID-19. Assay: immunoSEQ multiplex PCR; the TCRdb copy retains only in-frame clones and omits some. The sample has some 130,000 clones, around 83% seen once. Sequencing input: PBMCs or T cells enriched from blood (not recorded which). The source of these receptors is a man aged 25-40 years who had recovered from COVID-19.

This chain uses TRBV6-4 with TRBJ2-1; 7 bases map to TRBD1. V lost 6 bases and J lost 6; bases outside the gene matches: 11. CDR3 length: 15 residues. Germline V lookup: CDR1 MRHNA, CDR2 SNTAGT. The CDR3 reads CASRADRASSNEQFF. The CDR3 region has the DNA TGTGCCAGCAGAGCCGACAGGGCTTCTAGCAATGAGCAGTTCTTC.

This chain joins TRBV24-1 and TRBJ2-2; D gene ambiguous. The germline CDR1 and CDR2 sequences are KGHDR and SFDVKD. The CDR3 length is 13 residues. With 4 bases removed from V and 4 bases from J, the gap between germline ends came to 6 bases. CDR3 region: CATSERPTGELFF. For the CDR3, the DNA is TGTGCCACCAGTGAGCGTCCCACCGGGGAGCTGTTTTTT.

The V gene is TRBV4-1, the J gene TRBJ1-1, with unresolved D. Germline loops: CDR1 MGHRA, CDR2 YSYEKL. The CDR3 is 14 residues long. V was clipped by 3 bases and J by 1 base, with 9 bases between them. CDR3 protein: CASSHGRGNTEAFF. CDR3 nucleotide sequence: TGCGCCAGCAGCCACGGACGGGGGAACACTGAAGCTTTCTTT.

This clone showed up just once. The genes are TRBV7-8 and TRBJ2-3; 11 bases are shared with TRBD1. The V segment lost 0 bases and the J segment 3 bases; nucleotides outside the gene matches: 2. CDR3 length: 16 residues. Germline lookup yields CDR1 SGHVS and CDR2 FQNEAQ. The CDR3: CASSLAGTGGTDTQYF. The CDR3 region has the DNA TGTGCCAGCAGCTTAGCCGGGACAGGGGGTACAGATACGCAGTATTTT.

The gene calls are TRBV19 and TRBJ1-2; D remains ambiguous. V lost 7 bases to trimming and J lost 4 bases, with 7 bases between them. The length of the CDR3 is 11 residues. The V gene's germline CDR1 is LNHDA and CDR2 SQIVND (reference sequence). The CDR3 sequence is CASKTVYGYTF. For the CDR3, the DNA is TGTGCCAGTAAAACTGTCTATGGCTACACCTTC.

J is TRBJ2-5 and V is TRBV5-1; tentative D call: TRBD1 (6 bases). This CDR3 contains 16 residues. Germline V lookup: CDR1 SGHRS, CDR2 YFSETQ. Trimming removed 2 bases at V and 5 bases at J, with 19 bases between. CDR3 protein: CASSFAGAFFRETQYF. DNA of the CDR3: TGCGCCAGCAGCTTTGCAGGGGCATTTTTTCGGGAGACCCAGTACTTC.

Only one count was recorded for this clone. The rearrangement uses TRBV7-2 and TRBJ2-7, with 13 positions matching TRBD2. Germline CDR1 is SGHTA and CDR2 is FQGNSA. The CDR3 contains 16 residues. V shed 4 bases and J 4 bases; nucleotides not matched to a gene: 7. CDR3 protein: CASSSGTSGKIYEQYF. In nucleotides, the CDR3 is TGTGCCAGCAGCTCTGGGACTAGCGGGAAAATATACGAGCAGTACTTC.

The chain is built from TRBV27 and TRBJ2-1; TRBD2 might be the D (5 bases). The germline V gene encodes CDR1 MNHEY and CDR2 SMNVEV (reference sequence). V lost 2 bases and J lost 0, with 5 bases in between. The CDR3 runs 14 residues. The CDR3 is CASSLGSSYNEQFF. The DNA of the CDR3 is TGTGCCAGCAGTTTAGGGAGCTCCTACAATGAGCAGTTCTTC.

This clone has a count of ten or more. The V gene is TRBV28, the J gene TRBJ2-5; D is unresolved. V gave up 1 base and J gave up 0 bases, with 6 bases separating them. Germline V lookup: CDR1 MDHEN, CDR2 SYDVKM. CDR3 length: 14 amino acids. The CDR3 reads CASSLFPDQETQYF. The CDR3, as DNA: TGTGCCAGCAGTTTATTTCCGGACCAAGAGACCCAGTACTTC. Looking up the rest from reference TRBV28 and TRBJ2-5 gives the full variable domain: DVKVTQSSRYLVKRTGEKVFLECVQDMDHENMFWYRQDPGLGLRLIYFSYDVKMKEKGDIPEGYSVSREKKERFSLILESASTNQTSMYLCASSLFPDQETQYFGPGTRLLVL.

The gene calls are TRBV7-9 and TRBJ2-3; no definite D call. This CDR3 is 12 amino acids long. V gave up 5 bases and J gave up 7 bases, with 10 bases separating them. CDR1 is SEHNR and CDR2 is FQNEAQ in the germline V gene (reference sequence). The DNA of the CDR3 is TGTGCCAGCAGCGCTTTAGCAAATACGCAGTATTTT. This translates into CASSALANTQYF.

V and J are TRBV15 and TRBJ2-5; D unresolved. V shed 0 bases and J shed 1 base, with 3 bases lying between them. Germline-derived CDR1 and CDR2 are LNHNV and YYDKDF (reference sequence). This CDR3 has 13 amino acids. The DNA for the CDR3 is TGTGCCACCAGCAGAGATCGCCAAGAGACCCAGTACTTC. This translates into CATSRDRQETQYF.

This clone was picked up one time. The chain uses TRBV19 and TRBJ2-1; D might be TRBD2 (5 bases). Germline V gene lookup returns CDR1 LNHDA and CDR2 SQIVND (reference sequence). This CDR3 spans 14 amino acids. The V and J ends lost 5 bases and 5 bases respectively, with 13 bases between them. CDR3 residues: CASSPPGLNNEQFF. The CDR3 bases are TGTGCCAGTAGTCCCCCCGGACTCAACAATGAGCAGTTCTTC.

V is TRBV5-5 and J is TRBJ2-6; 7 bases are shared with TRBD1. CDR1 and CDR2 from the germline V gene are SGHKS and YYEKEE (reference sequence). This CDR3 is built from 20 residues. After removal of 4 bases from V and 2 bases from J, the junction contained 18 bases not matched to a gene. The CDR3 loop is CASSPTFGDSFDAGANVLTF. For the CDR3, the DNA is TGTGCCAGCAGCCCAACCTTCGGGGACAGCTTTGACGCTGGGGCCAACGTCCTGACTTTC.

The gene calls are TRBV27 and TRBJ2-3; D call uncertain. Germline V gene data show CDR1 as MNHEY and CDR2 as SMNVEV (reference sequence). Trimming took off 3 bases at V and 5 bases at J, with 3 bases between the two ends. The CDR3 sequence is 11 residues long. Here the CDR3 DNA reads TGTGCCAGCAGTTTCAGAGATACGCAGTATTTT. Its translation: CASSFRDTQYF.

The V gene is TRBV6-5, the J gene TRBJ1-2; no clear D gene. Trimming removed 4 bases at V and 4 bases at J, with 13 bases between. In germline, CDR1 is MNHEY, CDR2 SVGAGI. This CDR3 is 14 amino acids long. CDR3 in amino acids: CASSSHRGSYGYTF. Here the CDR3 DNA reads TGTGCCAGCAGTTCCCATCGGGGATCCTATGGCTACACCTTC.

The chain is built from TRBV30 and TRBJ1-1; D may be TRBD1 (6 bases). V gave up 2 bases and J gave up 1 base, with 11 bases separating them. The CDR3 length is 14 residues. Germline values: CDR1 GTSNPN, CDR2 SVGIG (reference sequence). The chain's CDR3 is CAWSFLTGNTEAFF. The CDR3 nucleotides are TGTGCCTGGAGTTTCTTGACAGGGAACACTGAAGCTTTCTTT.

The DNA of the CDR3 is TGTGCCAGCACCTTCGGGGGAGGAACTGAAGCTTTCTTT. Protein: CASTFGGGTEAFF. V and J are TRBV11-1 and TRBJ1-1, with D possibly being TRBD1 (5 bases). V was shortened by 7 bases and J by 5 bases, with 14 bases between the two germline ends. The germline V gene has CDR1 SGHAT and CDR2 FQDESV (reference sequence). The CDR3 has 13 amino acids.

This clone was seen more than once but under ten times. The chain carries TRBV14 and TRBJ2-7, with D possibly matching TRBD1 (6 bases). CDR3 size: 14 residues. Germline-derived CDR1 and CDR2 are SGHDN and FVKESK. V lost 0 bases and J lost 3, with 9 bases in between. In DNA, the CDR3 is TGTGCCAGCAGCCAAGAAAACAGGGTCTACGAGCAGTACGTC. This encodes CASSQENRVYEQYV.